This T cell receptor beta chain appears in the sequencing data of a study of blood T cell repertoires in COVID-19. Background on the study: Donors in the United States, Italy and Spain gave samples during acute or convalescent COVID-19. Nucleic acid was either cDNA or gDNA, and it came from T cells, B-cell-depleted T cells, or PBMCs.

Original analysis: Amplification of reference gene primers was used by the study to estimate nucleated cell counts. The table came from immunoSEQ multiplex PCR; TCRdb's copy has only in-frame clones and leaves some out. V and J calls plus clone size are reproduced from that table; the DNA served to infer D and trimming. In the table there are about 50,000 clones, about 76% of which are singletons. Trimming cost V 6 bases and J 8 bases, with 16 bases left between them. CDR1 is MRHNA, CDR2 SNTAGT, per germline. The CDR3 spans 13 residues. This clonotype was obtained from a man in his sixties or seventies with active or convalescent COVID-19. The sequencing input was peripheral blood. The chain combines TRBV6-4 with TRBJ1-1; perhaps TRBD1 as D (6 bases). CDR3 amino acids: CASRDPGGTEAFF. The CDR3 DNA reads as TGTGCCAGCAGGGACCCGGGGGGGACAGAAGCTTTCTTT.